This TCR beta chain was captured in a study of shared clonotypes between healthy human individuals. Overall study context: The composition of the donors was a couple of women and a few men aged 18 to 49.

Assay: immunoSEQ multiplex PCR; the TCRdb copy retains only in-frame clones and omits some. This table has fewer than 600,000 clones, 70% to 80% appearing once. Germline V lookup: CDR1 SGDLS, CDR2 YYNGEE. The V end was cut by 3 bases, the J end by 10 bases, with 14 bases between. The CDR3 covers 14 residues. Those who donated, Caucasian adults without exception, all lived in Nashville, Tennessee. The sequencing input was PBMCs. This TCR came from a woman between 40 and 55 years old in good health. Some clones in this sample may be carry-over from other donors' samples. The V call is TRBV9, the J call TRBJ1-6; tentatively, D is TRBD1 (5 bases). CDR3 region: CASSAGRGTSPLHF. The CDR3 DNA sequence: TGTGCCAGCAGCGCGGGCCGTGGGACCTCACCCCTCCACTTT. The entire variable domain, with the rest obtained from reference TRBV9 and TRBJ1-6, is as follows: DSGVTQTPKHLITATGQRVTLRCSPRSGDLSVYWYQQSLDQGLQFLIQYYNGEERAKGNILERFSAQQFPDLHSELNLSSLELGDSALYFCASSAGRGTSPLHFGNGTRLTVT.